The 18 T cell receptor beta chains listed next were all sequenced from one sample in a study of response to subunit inactivated influenza vaccine. Via MiXCR, TCRdb re-called the RT-PCR reads, giving one row per CDR3 protein. The sample holds 450,000 to 500,000 distinct CDR3 sequences, 10% to 11% seen once. The source was PBMCs from blood, collected 45 days after vaccination. Receptors originate from a man in his forties or fifties who received an inactivated influenza vaccine.

A note on this clonotype: Germline and junction disagree at one end, which may indicate a read error. V usage is TRBV7-9 and J usage is TRBJ2-7; the D gene is possibly TRBD2 (6 bases). CDR1 is SEHNR and CDR2 is FQNEAQ in the germline V gene (reference sequence). This CDR3 region has 14 residues. The CDR3 loop is CASSLGPSVNEHYF. The CDR3 nucleotides read TGTGCCAGCAGCTTAGGACCTAGCGTCAACGAGCATTACTTC.

A few counts support this clonotype. The chain is built from TRBV5-1 and TRBJ2-2; D remains ambiguous. Looked up from germline, CDR1 is SGHRS and CDR2 is YFSETQ. Trimming cost V 0 bases and J 0 bases, with 21 bases left between them. CDR3 size: 20 residues. CDR3 in DNA: TGCGCCAGCAGCTTGGGTTGGAGCCGGTTGAGTTTTGCGAACACCGGGGAGCTGTTTTTT. Its translation is CASSLGWSRLSFANTGELFF.

Note on this clonotype: Sequence at one end of the junction differs from germline and may be a read error. The V and J genes are TRBV3-1 and TRBJ1-1, with D perhaps TRBD1 (5 bases). The CDR3 contains 14 residues. The V gene's germline CDR1 is LGHDT and CDR2 YNNKEL (reference sequence). The CDR3 loop is CASSHGGKNTEAFF. In DNA form, the CDR3 reads TGTGCAAGCAGCCACGGGGGGAAGAACACTGAAGCTTTCTTT.

In this sample, this clonotype turned up many times. This chain uses TRBV20-1 with TRBJ2-3, with 7 nucleotides matching TRBD2. Germline V gene data show CDR1 as DFQATT and CDR2 as SNEGSKA (reference sequence). After removal of 4 bases from V and 5 bases from J, the junction contained 15 bases not matched to a gene. There are 16 residues in the CDR3. The CDR3 loop reads CSANRLAGYVEDTQYF. The DNA of the CDR3 is TGCAGTGCTAACAGACTAGCTGGGTACGTGGAAGATACGCAGTATTTT.

This clonotype has ten or more counts. The chain is built from TRBV12-3 or TRBV12-4 and TRBJ2-1; 10 positions match TRBD1. J lost 6 bases, V lost 7 bases, and 9 bases had no gene match. The CDR3 is 15 residues long. The CDR3, as DNA: TGTGCCAGCAACCCCGGGACAGGGGTTCTCAATGAGCAGTTCTTC. It specifies CASNPGTGVLNEQFF.

At least ten counts were recorded for this clonotype. The CDR3 is CASSFLWQDEQYF. The CDR3 region has the DNA TGTGCCAGCAGTTTCCTGTGGCAGGACGAGCAGTACTTC. The J gene is TRBJ2-7, the V gene TRBV12-3 or TRBV12-4; D not resolved. V gave up 3 bases and J gave up 5 bases, with 11 bases separating them. The length of the CDR3 is 13 residues.

The rearrangement links TRBV11-2 to TRBJ2-4; D call uncertain. The germline CDR1 and CDR2 sequences are SGHAT and FQNNGV. Deletions cut 4 bases from V and 0 bases from J, with 19 bases between. This CDR3 has 18 residues. The CDR3 reads CASSSHNRVELAKNIQYF. As DNA, the CDR3 is TGTGCCAGCAGCTCACACAACCGGGTAGAGCTAGCCAAAAACATTCAGTACTTC.

In its sample, this clonotype was seen many times. This rearrangement joins TRBV29-1 to TRBJ2-5, with 10 bases aligning to TRBD2. The CDR3 has 14 amino acids. The ends lost 2 bases at V and 3 bases at J; junction bases unmatched: 3. The germline V gene has CDR1 SQVTM and CDR2 ANQGSEA. CDR3 DNA sequence: TGCAGCGTTGAAATAGCGGGGGGAAAAGAGACCCAGTACTTC. It codes for CSVEIAGGKETQYF.

The chain has TRBV20-1 and TRBJ1-1; 7 nucleotides match TRBD1. With 0 bases clipped from V and 7 bases from J, the junction kept 2 bases outside the gene matches. Germline V gene data show CDR1 as DFQATT and CDR2 as SNEGSKA (reference sequence). The CDR3 extends over 12 amino acids. The CDR3 sequence is CSARDRQGEAFF. CDR3 in DNA: TGCAGTGCTAGAGACCGACAGGGTGAAGCTTTCTTT.

This clonotype was seen many times. This sequence joins TRBV10-2 and TRBJ2-3; D uncertain. CDR3 length: 13 amino acids. Germline V gene lookup returns CDR1 WSHSY and CDR2 SAAADI. Between the trimmed V and J ends, which lost 2 bases and 6 bases, there was a span of 9 bases. CDR3 sequence (DNA): TGCGCCAGCAGTGAGGTCTCCGCGGATACGCAGTATTTT. Amino acid sequence: CASSEVSADTQYF.

The chain has TRBV5-8 and TRBJ1-5, with D unresolved. CDR3 length equals 14 residues. Germline assignment: CDR1 SGHTS and CDR2 YDEGEE. V was trimmed by 4 bases and J by 6 bases, leaving 14 bases between them. In nucleotides, the CDR3 is TGTGCCAGCAGCGCTTTAAGAGGGAGTCAGCCCCAGCATTTT. Residues: CASSALRGSQPQHF.

This clonotype was counted at least ten times. CDR3: CASSPTSGRVGDTQYF. Written as DNA, the CDR3 is TGTGCCAGCAGCCCTACTAGCGGGAGGGTGGGGGATACGCAGTATTTT. The chain has TRBV7-2 and TRBJ2-3; 13 nucleotides match TRBD2. Trimming at V came to 5 bases and at J to 6 bases, leaving 8 bases not matched to a gene. CDR3 length equals 16 residues. Germline V CDR1 and CDR2: SGHTA, FQGNSA.

This clonotype was seen a few times. This chain joins TRBV7-9 and TRBJ2-2, with D possibly being TRBD2 (5 bases). Germline assignment: CDR1 SEHNR and CDR2 FQNEAQ (reference sequence). There are 13 residues in the CDR3. Deletions cut 7 bases from V and 5 bases from J, with 11 bases between. CDR3 in DNA: TGTGCCAGCACGGGGTTGGTAACCGGGGAGCTGTTTTTT. Amino acids: CASTGLVTGELFF.

This clonotype occurred a few times. The chain is built from TRBV7-3 and TRBJ2-3; no definite D call. This CDR3 region has 13 residues. The germline V gene encodes CDR1 SGHTA and CDR2 FQGTGA. Trimming removed 2 bases at V and 2 bases at J, with 5 bases between. In DNA, the CDR3 is TGTGCCAGCAGCTTATCTTTCACAGATACGCAGTATTTT. Translating it yields CASSLSFTDTQYF.

The chain combines TRBV7-2 with TRBJ2-6, with D possibly being TRBD1 (6 bases). With 5 bases removed from V and 4 bases from J, the gap between germline ends came to 12 bases. From germline, CDR1 is SGHTA and CDR2 FQGNSA. This CDR3 region has 15 residues. The CDR3 spells CASSPTGQGANVLTF. DNA of the CDR3: TGTGCCAGCAGCCCGACAGGACAGGGGGCCAACGTCCTGACTTTC. The variable domain in full, with the rest retrieved from reference TRBV7-2 and TRBJ2-6, is GAGVSQSPSNKVTEKGKDVELRCDPISGHTALYWYRQSLGQGLEFLIYFQGNSAPDKSGLPSDRFSAERTGGSVSTLTIQRTQQEDSAVYLCASSPTGQGANVLTFGAGSRLTVL.

This clonotype was observed a handful of times. The chain combines TRBV20-1 with TRBJ2-3; 14 bases are a match to TRBD2. This CDR3 spans 15 amino acids. The germline CDR1 and CDR2 sequences are DFQATT and SNEGSKA (reference sequence). V shed 5 bases and J 5 bases; nucleotides not matched to a gene: 6. The CDR3 protein is CSAHGTSGRGDTQYF. For the CDR3, the DNA is TGCAGTGCTCACGGGACTAGCGGGAGAGGAGATACGCAGTATTTT.

A few counts support this clonotype. J is TRBJ2-3 and V is TRBV5-8, with D tentatively TRBD1 (6 bases). CDR3 size: 15 residues. The V gene's germline CDR1 is SGHTS and CDR2 YDEGEE. V lost 7 bases to trimming and J lost 4 bases, with 19 bases between them. The CDR3 coding sequence is TGTGCCAGCCGGAAGACAGGCTATACGGCAGATACGCAGTATTTT. It encodes CASRKTGYTADTQYF.

This clonotype was recorded many times. V is TRBV20-1 and J is TRBJ2-4, with D possibly being TRBD2 (5 bases). Trimming shortened V by 1 base and J by 0 bases, and 10 bases separated the two germline ends. The germline V gene has CDR1 DFQATT and CDR2 SNEGSKA (reference sequence). The CDR3 consists of 15 residues. The CDR3 region has the DNA TGCAGTGCTAGAGGCCCTAGCCTAGCCAAAAACATTCAGTACTTC. Translating gives CSARGPSLAKNIQYF.